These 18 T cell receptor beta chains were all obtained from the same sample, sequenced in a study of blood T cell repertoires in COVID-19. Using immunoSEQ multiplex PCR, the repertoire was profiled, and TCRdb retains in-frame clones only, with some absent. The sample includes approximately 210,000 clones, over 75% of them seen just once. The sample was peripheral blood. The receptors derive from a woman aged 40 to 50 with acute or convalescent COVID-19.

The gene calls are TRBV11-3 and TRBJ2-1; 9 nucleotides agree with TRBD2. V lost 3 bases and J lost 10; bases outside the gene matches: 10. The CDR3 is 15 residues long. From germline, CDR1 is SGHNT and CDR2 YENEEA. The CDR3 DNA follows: TGTGCCAGCAGCTTTTCGAGCGGGAGGACCAGAGAGCAGTTCTTC. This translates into CASSFSSGRTREQFF.

CDR3 in DNA: TGTGCCAGTAGTATGAAGGGAGAGGGAATGCAGCCCCAGCATTTT. Translation gives CASSMKGEGMQPQHF. The V and J genes are TRBV19 and TRBJ1-5; D remains unclear. V lost 3 bases to trimming and J lost 7 bases, with 16 bases between them. Germline CDR1 LNHDA, CDR2 SQIVND (reference sequence). The CDR3 is 15 amino acids.

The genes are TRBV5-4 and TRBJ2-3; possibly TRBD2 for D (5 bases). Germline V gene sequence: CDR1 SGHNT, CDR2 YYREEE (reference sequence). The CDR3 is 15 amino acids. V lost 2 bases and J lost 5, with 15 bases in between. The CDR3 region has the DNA TGTGCCAGCAGCTTCGAAGGAAGCGAGGGAGATACGCAGTATTTT. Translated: CASSFEGSEGDTQYF.

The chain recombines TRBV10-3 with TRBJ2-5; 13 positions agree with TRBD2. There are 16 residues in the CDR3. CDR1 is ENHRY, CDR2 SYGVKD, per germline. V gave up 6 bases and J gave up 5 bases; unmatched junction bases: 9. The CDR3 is CAIRPGTSGVGETQYF. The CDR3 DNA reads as TGTGCCATCAGACCCGGGACTAGCGGGGTAGGGGAGACCCAGTACTTC.

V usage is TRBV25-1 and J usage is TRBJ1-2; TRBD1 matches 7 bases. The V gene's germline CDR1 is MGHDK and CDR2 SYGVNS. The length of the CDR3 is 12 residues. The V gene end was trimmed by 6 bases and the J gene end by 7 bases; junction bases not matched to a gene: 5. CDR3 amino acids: CASRFRGLGYTF. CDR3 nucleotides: TGTGCCAGCAGGTTTAGGGGGCTTGGCTACACCTTC.

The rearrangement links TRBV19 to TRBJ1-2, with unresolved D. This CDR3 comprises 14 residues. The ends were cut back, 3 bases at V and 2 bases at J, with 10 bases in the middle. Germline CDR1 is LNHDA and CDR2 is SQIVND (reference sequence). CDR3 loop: CASSMGQSNYGYTF. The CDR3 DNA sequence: TGTGCCAGTAGTATGGGCCAGTCAAACTATGGCTACACCTTC.

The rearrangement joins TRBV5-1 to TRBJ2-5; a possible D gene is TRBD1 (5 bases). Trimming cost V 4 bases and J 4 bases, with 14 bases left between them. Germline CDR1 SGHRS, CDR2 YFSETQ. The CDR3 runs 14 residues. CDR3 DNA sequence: TGCGCCAGCAGCAACTCAGACAGACGAGAGACCCAGTACTTC. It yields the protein CASSNSDRRETQYF.

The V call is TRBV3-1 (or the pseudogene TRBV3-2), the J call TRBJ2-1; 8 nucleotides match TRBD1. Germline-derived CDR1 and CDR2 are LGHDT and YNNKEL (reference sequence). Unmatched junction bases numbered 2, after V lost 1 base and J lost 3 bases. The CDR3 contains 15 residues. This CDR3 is CASSQGTGSYNEQFF. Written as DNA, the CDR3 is TGTGCCAGCAGCCAAGGGACAGGGAGCTACAATGAGCAGTTCTTC.

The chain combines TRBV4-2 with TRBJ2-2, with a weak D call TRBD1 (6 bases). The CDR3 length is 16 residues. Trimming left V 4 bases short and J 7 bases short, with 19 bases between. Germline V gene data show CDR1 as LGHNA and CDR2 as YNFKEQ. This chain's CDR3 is CASSPDRRKPIGELFF. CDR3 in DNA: TGTGCCAGCAGCCCTGACAGGAGGAAGCCGATCGGGGAGCTGTTTTTT.

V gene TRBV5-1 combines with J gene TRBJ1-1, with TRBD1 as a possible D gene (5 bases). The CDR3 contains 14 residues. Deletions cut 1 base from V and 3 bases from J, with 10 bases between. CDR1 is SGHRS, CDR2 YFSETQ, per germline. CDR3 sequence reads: CASSLTTGHTEAFF. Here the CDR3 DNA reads TGCGCCAGCAGCTTGACAACAGGACACACTGAAGCTTTCTTT.

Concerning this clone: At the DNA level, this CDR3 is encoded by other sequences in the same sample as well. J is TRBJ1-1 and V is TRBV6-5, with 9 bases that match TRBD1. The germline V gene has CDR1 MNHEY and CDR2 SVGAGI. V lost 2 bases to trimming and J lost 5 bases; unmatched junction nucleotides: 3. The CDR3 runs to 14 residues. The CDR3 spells CASSYAGTGTEAFF. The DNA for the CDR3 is TGTGCCAGCAGTTACGCCGGGACAGGGACTGAAGCTTTCTTT.

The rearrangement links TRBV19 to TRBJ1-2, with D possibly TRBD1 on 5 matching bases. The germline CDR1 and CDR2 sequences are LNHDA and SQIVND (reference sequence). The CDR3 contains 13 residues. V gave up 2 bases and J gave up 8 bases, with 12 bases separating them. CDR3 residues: CASSIPRVHGYTF. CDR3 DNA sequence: TGTGCCAGTAGTATACCCAGGGTCCACGGCTACACCTTC. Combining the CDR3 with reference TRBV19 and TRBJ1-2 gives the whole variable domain DGGITQSPKYLFRKEGQNVTLSCEQNLNHDAMYWYRQDPGQGLRLIYYSQIVNDFQKGDIAEGYSVSREKKESFPLTVTSAQKNPTAFYLCASSIPRVHGYTFGSGTRLTVV.

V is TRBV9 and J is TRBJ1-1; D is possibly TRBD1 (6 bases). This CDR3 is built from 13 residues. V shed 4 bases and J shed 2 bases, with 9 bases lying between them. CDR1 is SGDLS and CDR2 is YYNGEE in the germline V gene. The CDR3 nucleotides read TGTGCCAGCAGCCCACAGGGTAACACTGAAGCTTTCTTT. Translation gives CASSPQGNTEAFF.

The CDR3 region is CASSLANSRHAFF. CDR3 coding DNA: TGTGCCAGCAGCTTAGCTAACAGTCGTCATGCTTTCTTT. The chain couples TRBV7-8 to TRBJ1-1; D uncertain. This CDR3 has 13 residues. V lost 0 bases and J lost 11, with 13 bases in between. Germline CDR1 SGHVS, CDR2 FQNEAQ.

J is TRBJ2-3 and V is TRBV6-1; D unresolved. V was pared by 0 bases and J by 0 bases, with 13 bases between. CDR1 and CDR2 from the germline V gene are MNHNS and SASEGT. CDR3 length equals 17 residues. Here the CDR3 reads CASSEARSPRSTDTQYF. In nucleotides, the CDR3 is TGTGCCAGCAGTGAAGCCCGCTCCCCTAGGAGCACAGATACGCAGTATTTT.

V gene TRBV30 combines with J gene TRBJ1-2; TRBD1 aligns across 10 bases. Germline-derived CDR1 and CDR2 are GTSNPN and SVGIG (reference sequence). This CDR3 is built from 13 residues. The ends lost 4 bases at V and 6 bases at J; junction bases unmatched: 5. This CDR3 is CAWTRDRGNGYTF. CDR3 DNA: TGTGCCTGGACCCGGGACAGGGGTAATGGCTACACCTTC.

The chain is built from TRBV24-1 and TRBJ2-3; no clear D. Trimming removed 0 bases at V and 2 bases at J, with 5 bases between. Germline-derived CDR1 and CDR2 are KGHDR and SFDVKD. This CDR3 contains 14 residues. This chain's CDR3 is CATSDLGLTDTQYF. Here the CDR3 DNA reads TGTGCCACCAGTGATTTGGGCCTCACAGATACGCAGTATTTT.

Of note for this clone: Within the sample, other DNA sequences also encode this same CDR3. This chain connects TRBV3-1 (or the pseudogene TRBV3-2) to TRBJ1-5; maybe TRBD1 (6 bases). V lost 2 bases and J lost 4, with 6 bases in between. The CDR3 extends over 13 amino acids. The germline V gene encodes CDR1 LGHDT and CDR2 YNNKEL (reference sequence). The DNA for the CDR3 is TGTGCCAGCAGCCAACAGGGGAATCAGCCCCAGCATTTT. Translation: CASSQQGNQPQHF.